This T cell receptor beta chain was captured in a study of T cells after yellow fever vaccination. CDR3 length equals 13 residues. Per germline, CDR1 DFQATT and CDR2 SNEGSKA (reference sequence). V gave up 3 bases and J gave up 3 bases; unmatched junction bases: 5. Conversion of TCR transcripts into cDNA relied on 5'RACE template switching, which added a universal primer site and UMIs. Each CDR3 protein is one row after TCRdb ran MiXCR on the 5' RACE reads. The sample includes hundreds of thousands of distinct CDR3 sequences, roughly 13% of them seen just once. This clonotype was recorded a few times.

The chain carries TRBV20-1 and TRBJ2-7, with 7 bases fitting TRBD2. The TCR was taken from a man aged 25-45 years who received the YFV17D yellow fever vaccine. Sample: PBMCs, taken on the day of the yellow fever booster vaccination. This CDR3 is CSASGLADYEQYF. In nucleotides, the CDR3 is TGCAGTGCTAGCGGCCTAGCGGACTACGAGCAGTACTTC.